The rows below give T cell receptor beta chains drawn from one sample of a study of early T cells in non-severe SARS-CoV-2 infection. From the 5' RACE reads, TCRdb called clonotypes with MiXCR, one entry per CDR3 protein. The table has tens of thousands of distinct CDR3 sequences, approximately 8% seen once. Input material: whole blood. The receptors shown here come from an adult who was a healthcare worker with PCR-confirmed SARS-CoV-2 infection or an uninfected control (not recorded which). Both conserved end residues are part of each CDR3. The D gene is left open where the match is weak. For some rows the clone size is stated as once, few or many, or as a class when expanded; others skip it.

j_call,d_call,clone_size,v_call,cdr3_aa,cdr3_nt
TRBJ1-1,.,.,TRBV5-1,CASSRVGENTEAFF,TGCGCCAGCAGCCGGGTGGGGGAAAACACTGAAGCTTTCTTT
TRBJ2-1,.,many,TRBV7-9,CASGASRDEQFF,TGTGCCAGCGGCGCGAGCCGGGATGAGCAGTTCTTC
TRBJ2-7,TRBD1,.,TRBV27,CASSPRDSSYEQYF,TGTGCCAGCAGTCCGAGGGACAGCTCCTACGAGCAGTACTTC
TRBJ2-1,TRBD1,many,TRBV29-1,CSVQGAYEQFF,TGCAGCGTTCAGGGGGCCTATGAGCAGTTCTTC
TRBJ1-1,.,.,TRBV9,CASSATLNTEAFF,TGTGCCAGCAGCGCTACATTGAACACTGAAGCTTTCTTT
TRBJ2-7,.,few,TRBV12-3/TRBV12-4,CASSSGSRDEQYF,TGTGCCAGCAGTTCTGGGAGCAGGGACGAGCAGTACTTC
TRBJ2-7,TRBD2,.,TRBV11-2,CASSRDYRYEQYF,TGTGCCAGCAGCCGGGACTACCGCTACGAGCAGTACTTC
TRBJ2-7,.,.,TRBV5-1,CASSLAGTYEQYF,TGCGCCAGCAGCTTGGCCGGCACCTACGAGCAGTACTTC
TRBJ2-6,.,many,TRBV6-6,CASNAGANVLTF,TGTGCCAGCAATGCTGGGGCCAACGTCCTGACTTTC
TRBJ2-3,.,.,TRBV12-2,CASRPLGTDTQYF,TGTGCAAGTCGCCCACTAGGCACAGATACGCAGTATTTT
TRBJ1-2,.,few,TRBV5-4,CASSLDGAAYNYGYTF,TGTGCCAGCAGCTTGGACGGGGCGGCATATAACTATGGCTACACCTTC
TRBJ1-2,.,many,TRBV7-6,CASSLDAGIANYGYTF,TGTGCCAGCAGCTTAGATGCTGGGATAGCTAACTATGGCTACACCTTC
TRBJ2-2,.,few,TRBV7-2,CATTQRSLGELFF,TGTGCCACCACTCAACGGTCCCTCGGGGAGCTGTTTTTT
TRBJ2-3,.,few,TRBV7-9,CASIFGGVNTDTQYF,TGTGCCAGCATTTTCGGGGGAGTGAACACAGATACGCAGTATTTT
TRBJ1-1,.,.,TRBV29-1,CIGSYSGEAFF,TGCATAGGGAGCTATTCAGGCGAAGCTTTCTTT